The 17 T cell receptor beta chains presented below share a single source sample, sequenced in a study of CD8+ T cells in alopecia areata (dated by TCRdb to 2016 to 2018). The library was built by means of the immunoSEQ multiplex PCR assay. RNA was extracted from all samples and reverse transcribed into cDNA, which served as template for TCR sequencing. TCRdb took over this immuneACCESS table, retaining in-frame rearrangements with V and J assigned. Such tables are incomplete; in checked studies, under half of the missing clones stem from an unresolved V gene, and the remainder is unexplained. This sample is represented by 90,000 to 130,000 clones; roughly 50% of them were singletons. The ten largest make up 12% of the sample. The meaning of the sample's time point label: 20 to 30 weeks on oral tofacitinib. What this sample's treatment or condition label stands for: oral pan-JAK inhibitor, 5-10 mg twice daily.

Sequencing was performed on CD8+ T cells sorted from blood, taken at week 24, from a patient treated with tofacitinib. These receptors were collected from a human donor with alopecia areata.

This chain joins TRBV2 and TRBJ2-2; 9 positions match TRBD1. Germline-derived CDR1 and CDR2 are SNHLY and FYNNEI. There are 17 residues in the CDR3. Trimming took 5 bases from V and 5 from J; bases not matched to a gene: 12. The CDR3 here is CASSLHLGTGLTGELFF. The CDR3 DNA follows: TGTGCCAGCAGTCTTCACCTCGGGACAGGGTTGACCGGGGAGCTGTTTTTT.

This rearrangement joins TRBV7-9 to TRBJ1-1; a weak D match, TRBD1 (5 bases). The CDR3 loop spans 15 amino acids. Looked up from germline, CDR1 is SEHNR and CDR2 is FQNEAQ (reference sequence). The germline V and J ends were trimmed by 4 bases and 4 bases, with 16 bases remaining between them. CDR3 amino acids: CASSSPGAGGTEAFF. The CDR3 nucleotides are TGTGCCAGCAGCTCCCCGGGAGCGGGGGGCACTGAAGCTTTCTTT.

This chain uses TRBV12-5 with TRBJ2-1; the match to TRBD2 covers 8 bases. CDR3 size: 14 residues. The J segment lost 2 bases and the V segment lost 8 bases, leaving 5 bases of the junction unmatched. CDR1 is LGHNT and CDR2 is FRNRAP in the germline V gene. The CDR3 sequence is CASHTSGTYNEQFF. CDR3 in DNA: TGTGCTAGTCACACTAGCGGAACCTACAATGAGCAGTTCTTC.

J is TRBJ1-1 and V is TRBV15; D is perhaps TRBD1 (6 bases). The V gene lost 2 bases and the J gene lost 4 bases, with 11 bases spanning the gap. Germline CDR1 LNHNV, CDR2 YYDKDF (reference sequence). CDR3 length equals 14 residues. DNA of the CDR3: TGTGCCACCAGCAGACCCGCCAGGGGCACTGAAGCTTTCTTT. This translates into CATSRPARGTEAFF. Full variable domain (missing parts from reference TRBV15 and TRBJ1-1): DAMVIQNPRYQVTQFGKPVTLSCSQTLNHNVMYWYQQKSSQAPKLLFHYYDKDFNNEADTPDNFQSRRPNTSFCFLDIRSPGLGDTAMYLCATSRPARGTEAFFGQGTRLTVV.

This chain uses TRBV7-9 with TRBJ2-7; no firm D call. V shed 1 base and J shed 6 bases, with 16 bases lying between them. The CDR3 runs 15 residues. Germline V gives CDR1 SEHNR, CDR2 FQNEAQ (reference sequence). In DNA, the CDR3 is TGTGCCAGCAGCTTAGAAGGCAGCTCGAACACCGAGCAGTACTTC. Translation gives CASSLEGSSNTEQYF.

The rearrangement uses TRBV6-5 and TRBJ1-2; perhaps TRBD1 as D (6 bases). The CDR3 totals 13 residues. The germline V gene encodes CDR1 MNHEY and CDR2 SVGAGI. V was shortened by 8 bases and J by 8 bases, with 18 bases between the two germline ends. The CDR3 reads CASGSGGRWGYTF. CDR3 DNA: TGTGCCAGCGGATCTGGGGGGCGCTGGGGCTACACCTTC.

This rearrangement joins TRBV9 to TRBJ2-3; tentatively, D is TRBD2 (5 bases). The CDR3 length is 14 residues. Per germline, CDR1 SGDLS and CDR2 YYNGEE. V gave up 1 base and J gave up 4 bases, with 10 bases separating them. The CDR3 DNA is TGTGCCAGCAGCGTAAGAGGGTTTTCAGATACGCAGTATTTT. Amino acids: CASSVRGFSDTQYF.

This rearrangement joins TRBV2 to TRBJ1-2; D gene unclear. In germline, CDR1 is SNHLY, CDR2 FYNNEI. This CDR3 has 12 amino acids. V lost 9 bases to trimming and J lost 2 bases, with 10 bases between them. This CDR3 reads CARARGNYGYTF. In DNA form, the CDR3 reads TGTGCCAGGGCACGGGGAAACTATGGCTACACCTTC.

This clone was picked up a small number of times. This chain connects TRBV18 to TRBJ2-5; perhaps TRBD2 as D (6 bases). There are 13 residues in the CDR3. The V gene lost 3 bases and the J gene lost 1 base, with 6 bases spanning the gap. The germline CDR1 and CDR2 sequences are KGHSH and LQKENI. In DNA, the CDR3 is TGTGCCAGCTCACCGGGAGGCCAAGAGACCCAGTACTTC. Translating it yields CASSPGGQETQYF.

This chain's CDR3 is CAWSVLGEKLFF. The CDR3 region has the DNA TGTGCCTGGAGTGTACTGGGGGAAAAACTGTTTTTT. This rearrangement joins TRBV30 to TRBJ1-4; D gene ambiguous. Trimming pared 0 bases from V and 8 bases from J, leaving 7 bases between. Germline V lookup: CDR1 GTSNPN, CDR2 SVGIG (reference sequence). The CDR3 sequence is 12 residues long.

The rearrangement uses TRBV29-1 and TRBJ2-2; perhaps TRBD1 as D (7 bases). CDR1 and CDR2 (germline): SQVTM, ANQGSEA. This CDR3 spans 15 amino acids. Trimming took off 7 bases at V and 4 bases at J, with 19 bases between the two ends. As DNA, the CDR3 is TGCAGCGCCCTCGAGGGGACAGCGGGCACCGGGGAGCTGTTTTTT. The encoded protein is CSALEGTAGTGELFF.

The chain combines TRBV9 with TRBJ2-7; D is perhaps TRBD2 (6 bases). Germline CDR1 SGDLS, CDR2 YYNGEE. CDR3 length equals 14 residues. V was cut by 4 bases and J by 7 bases, with 18 bases left in between. The CDR3 bases are TGTGCCAGCAGCCAAGGTCGGAGGGATAGGGAGCAGTACTTC. This codes for CASSQGRRDREQYF.

This clone was seen only a few times. V and J are TRBV29-1 and TRBJ1-2; 10 nucleotides agree with TRBD1. The germline gives CDR1 SQVTM, CDR2 ANQGSEA. Trimming at V came to 7 bases and at J to 4 bases, leaving 12 bases not matched to a gene. This CDR3 has 15 residues. In nucleotides, the CDR3 is TGCAGCGCCTTAGGCGGGACAGGGGACCTCTATGGCTACACCTTC. This translates into CSALGGTGDLYGYTF.

This clone was picked up a small number of times. The CDR3 nucleotides are TGTGCCTGGAGTGGCACAGGGACCTCCTACGAGCAGTACTTC. Protein sequence: CAWSGTGTSYEQYF. The chain links TRBV30 to TRBJ2-7; a weak D match, TRBD1 (6 bases). CDR3 size: 14 residues. The germline V gene encodes CDR1 GTSNPN and CDR2 SVGIG (reference sequence). Trimming left V 1 base short and J 0 bases short, with 10 bases between.

There are a few counts of this clone. V usage is TRBV29-1 and J usage is TRBJ1-6; 7 nucleotides agree with TRBD1. Germline V gives CDR1 SQVTM, CDR2 ANQGSEA. The CDR3 contains 13 residues. With V trimmed by 6 bases and J by 6 bases, 5 bases remained unmatched. In DNA, the CDR3 is TGCAGCGTAGCGGACAGGATTAATTCACCCCTCCACTTT. This translates into CSVADRINSPLHF.

The chain combines TRBV6-6 with TRBJ2-2; D is unclear. V gave up 4 bases and J gave up 6 bases, with 3 bases separating them. Germline CDR1 and CDR2: MNHNY and SVGAGI (reference sequence). This CDR3 comprises 11 residues. The CDR3 nucleotides are TGTGCCAGCAGTTCTTCCGGGGAGCTGTTTTTT. Residues: CASSSSGELFF.

This chain links TRBV29-1 with TRBJ2-7; D gene unclear. Per the germline V gene, CDR1 is SQVTM and CDR2 is ANQGSEA. Trimming removed 1 base at V and 0 bases at J, with 7 bases between. The CDR3 covers 13 residues. The CDR3 sequence is CSVEGTDSYEQYF. DNA of the CDR3: TGCAGCGTTGAAGGGACCGACTCCTACGAGCAGTACTTC.